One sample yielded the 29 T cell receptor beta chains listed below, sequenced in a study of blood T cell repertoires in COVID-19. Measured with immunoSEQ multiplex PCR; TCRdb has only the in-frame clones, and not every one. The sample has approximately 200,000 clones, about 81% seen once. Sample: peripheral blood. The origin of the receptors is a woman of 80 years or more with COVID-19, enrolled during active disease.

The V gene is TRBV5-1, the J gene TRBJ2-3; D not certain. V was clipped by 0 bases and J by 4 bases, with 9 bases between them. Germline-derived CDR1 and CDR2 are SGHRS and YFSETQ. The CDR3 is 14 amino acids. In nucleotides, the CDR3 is TGCGCCAGCAGCTTGGCCCAGGATGCAGATACGCAGTATTTT. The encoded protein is CASSLAQDADTQYF.

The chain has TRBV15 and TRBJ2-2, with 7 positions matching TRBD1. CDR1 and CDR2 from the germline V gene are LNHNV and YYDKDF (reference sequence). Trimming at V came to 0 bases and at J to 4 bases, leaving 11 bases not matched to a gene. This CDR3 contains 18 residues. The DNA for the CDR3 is TGTGCCACCAGCAGAGATTGGGGACAGTTGGGTGTCACCGGGGAGCTGTTTTTT. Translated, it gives CATSRDWGQLGVTGELFF.

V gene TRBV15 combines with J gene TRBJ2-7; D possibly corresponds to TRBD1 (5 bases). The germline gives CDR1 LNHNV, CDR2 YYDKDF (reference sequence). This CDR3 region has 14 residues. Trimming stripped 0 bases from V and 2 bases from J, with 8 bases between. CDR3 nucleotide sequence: TGTGCCACCAGCAGAGACCGACAGACCTACGAGCAGTACTTC. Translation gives CATSRDRQTYEQYF.

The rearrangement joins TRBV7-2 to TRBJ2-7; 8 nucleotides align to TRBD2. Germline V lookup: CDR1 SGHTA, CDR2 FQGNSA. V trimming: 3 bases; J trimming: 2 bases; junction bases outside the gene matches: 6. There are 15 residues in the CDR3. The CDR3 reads CASSFRFSGAYEQYF. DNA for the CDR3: TGTGCCAGCAGCTTTCGGTTTAGCGGGGCCTACGAGCAGTACTTC. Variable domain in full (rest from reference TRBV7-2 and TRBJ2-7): GAGVSQSPSNKVTEKGKDVELRCDPISGHTALYWYRQSLGQGLEFLIYFQGNSAPDKSGLPSDRFSAERTGGSVSTLTIQRTQQEDSAVYLCASSFRFSGAYEQYFGPGTRLTVT.

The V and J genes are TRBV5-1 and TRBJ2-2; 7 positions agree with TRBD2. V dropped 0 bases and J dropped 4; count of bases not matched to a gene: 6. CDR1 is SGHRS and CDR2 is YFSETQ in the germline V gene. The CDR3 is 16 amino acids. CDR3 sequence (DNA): TGCGCCAGCAGCTTGGGCGGGGGTGCATCCACCGGGGAGCTGTTTTTT. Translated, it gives CASSLGGGASTGELFF.

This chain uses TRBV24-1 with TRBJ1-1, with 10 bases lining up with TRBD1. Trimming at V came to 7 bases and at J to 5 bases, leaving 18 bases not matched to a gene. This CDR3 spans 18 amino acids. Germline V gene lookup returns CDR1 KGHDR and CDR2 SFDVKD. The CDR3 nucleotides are TGTGCCACCAGGGCCGGGGGACAGACAGGGGGCGGTTGGACTGAAGCTTTCTTT. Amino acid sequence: CATRAGGQTGGGWTEAFF.

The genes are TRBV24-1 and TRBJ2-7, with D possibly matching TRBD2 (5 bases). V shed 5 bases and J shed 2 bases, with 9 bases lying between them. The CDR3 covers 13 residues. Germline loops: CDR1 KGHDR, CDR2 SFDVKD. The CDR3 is CATSAPGAYEQYF. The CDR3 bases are TGTGCCACCAGTGCTCCCGGGGCCTACGAGCAGTACTTC.

DNA for the CDR3: TGTGCCAGCAGTCGGGGATCCGGGGAGCTGTTTTTT. The encoded protein is CASSRGSGELFF. The rearrangement links TRBV6-5 to TRBJ2-2; a possible D gene is TRBD2 (5 bases). The length of the CDR3 is 12 residues. Trimming removed 5 bases at V and 6 bases at J, with 7 bases between. Germline V gene lookup returns CDR1 MNHEY and CDR2 SVGAGI.

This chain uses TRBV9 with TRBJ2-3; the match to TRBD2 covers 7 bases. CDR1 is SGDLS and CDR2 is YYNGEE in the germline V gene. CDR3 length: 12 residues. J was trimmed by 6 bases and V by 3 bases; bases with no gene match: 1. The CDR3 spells CASSAREDTQYF. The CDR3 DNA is TGTGCCAGCAGCGCGCGGGAGGATACGCAGTATTTT.

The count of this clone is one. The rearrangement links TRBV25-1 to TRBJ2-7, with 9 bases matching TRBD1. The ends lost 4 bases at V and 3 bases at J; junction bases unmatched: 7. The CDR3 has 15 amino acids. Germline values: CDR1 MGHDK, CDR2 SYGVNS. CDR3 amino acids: CASSAPGTGLYEQYF. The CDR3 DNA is TGTGCCAGCAGTGCCCCCGGGACAGGGCTCTACGAGCAGTACTTC.

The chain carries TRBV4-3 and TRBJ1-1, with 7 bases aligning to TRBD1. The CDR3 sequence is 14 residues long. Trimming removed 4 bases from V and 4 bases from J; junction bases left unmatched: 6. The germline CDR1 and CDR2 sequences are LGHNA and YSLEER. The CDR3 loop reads CASSRSTGSTEAFF. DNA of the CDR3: TGCGCCAGCAGCCGATCGACAGGGTCCACTGAAGCTTTCTTT.

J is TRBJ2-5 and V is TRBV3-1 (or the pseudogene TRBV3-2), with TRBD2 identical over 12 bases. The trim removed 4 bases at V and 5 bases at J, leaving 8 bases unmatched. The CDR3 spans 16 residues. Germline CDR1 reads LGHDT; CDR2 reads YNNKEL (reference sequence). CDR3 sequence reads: CASSRPTSGRGETQYF. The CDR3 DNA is TGTGCCAGCAGCCGACCGACTAGCGGGAGAGGGGAGACCCAGTACTTC.

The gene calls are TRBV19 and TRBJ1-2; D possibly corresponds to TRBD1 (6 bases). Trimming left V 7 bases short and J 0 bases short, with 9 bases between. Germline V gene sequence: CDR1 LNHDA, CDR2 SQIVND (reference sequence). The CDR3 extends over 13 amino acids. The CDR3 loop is CASNQGPNYGYTF. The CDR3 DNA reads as TGTGCCAGTAACCAGGGGCCTAACTATGGCTACACCTTC.

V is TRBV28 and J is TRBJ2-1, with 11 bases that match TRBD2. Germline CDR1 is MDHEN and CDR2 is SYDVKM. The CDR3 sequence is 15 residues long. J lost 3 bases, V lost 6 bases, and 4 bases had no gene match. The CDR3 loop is CASRGTSGFYNEQFF. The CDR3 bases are TGTGCCAGCAGGGGGACTAGCGGATTCTACAATGAGCAGTTCTTC.

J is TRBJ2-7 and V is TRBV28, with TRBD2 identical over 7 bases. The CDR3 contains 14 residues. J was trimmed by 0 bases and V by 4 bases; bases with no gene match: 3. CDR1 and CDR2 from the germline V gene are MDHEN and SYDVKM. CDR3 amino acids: CASSYGGSSYEQYF. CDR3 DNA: TGTGCCAGCAGTTATGGCGGGAGCTCCTACGAGCAGTACTTC.

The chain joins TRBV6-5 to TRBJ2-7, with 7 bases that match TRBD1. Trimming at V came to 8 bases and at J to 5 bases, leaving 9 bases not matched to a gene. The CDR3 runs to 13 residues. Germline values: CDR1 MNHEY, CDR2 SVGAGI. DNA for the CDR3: TGTGCCAGCCGGGACAGTGAGTTACACGAGCAGTACTTC. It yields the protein CASRDSELHEQYF.

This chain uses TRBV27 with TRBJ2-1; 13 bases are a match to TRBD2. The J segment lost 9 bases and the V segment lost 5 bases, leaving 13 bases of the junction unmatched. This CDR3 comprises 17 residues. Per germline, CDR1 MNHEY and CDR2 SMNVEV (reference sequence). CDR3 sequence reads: CASSPRTSGSLGGEQFF. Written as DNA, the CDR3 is TGTGCCAGCAGTCCCAGGACTAGCGGGAGTTTGGGGGGTGAGCAGTTCTTC.

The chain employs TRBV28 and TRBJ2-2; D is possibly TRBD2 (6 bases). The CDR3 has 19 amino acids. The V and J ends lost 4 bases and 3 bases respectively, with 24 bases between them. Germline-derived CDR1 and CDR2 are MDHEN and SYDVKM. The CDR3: CASSSPGTARLRYTGELFF. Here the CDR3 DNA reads TGTGCCAGCAGTTCCCCCGGGACTGCCCGTCTGAGATACACCGGGGAGCTGTTTTTT.

CDR3 amino acids: CASSGSLRVGNTIYF. In DNA, the CDR3 is TGCGCCAGCAGTGGCTCCCTTCGGGTCGGAAACACCATATATTTT. V and J are TRBV23-1 and TRBJ1-3; D not resolved. TRBV23-1 falls under the ORF class, with uncertain function. V was trimmed by 5 bases and J by 4 bases, leaving 15 bases between them. The CDR3 length is 15 residues.

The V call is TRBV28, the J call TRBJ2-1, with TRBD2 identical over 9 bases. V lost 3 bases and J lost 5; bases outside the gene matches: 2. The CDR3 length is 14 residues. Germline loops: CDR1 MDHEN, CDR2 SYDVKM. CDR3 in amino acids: CASSFGGRDNEQFF. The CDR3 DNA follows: TGTGCCAGCAGTTTCGGCGGGAGGGACAATGAGCAGTTCTTC.

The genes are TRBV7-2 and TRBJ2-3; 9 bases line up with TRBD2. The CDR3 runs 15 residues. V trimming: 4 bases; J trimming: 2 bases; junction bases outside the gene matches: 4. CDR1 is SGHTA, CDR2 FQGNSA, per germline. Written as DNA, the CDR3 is TGTGCCAGCAGCTCACGGACTAGCGACACAGATACGCAGTATTTT. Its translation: CASSSRTSDTDTQYF.

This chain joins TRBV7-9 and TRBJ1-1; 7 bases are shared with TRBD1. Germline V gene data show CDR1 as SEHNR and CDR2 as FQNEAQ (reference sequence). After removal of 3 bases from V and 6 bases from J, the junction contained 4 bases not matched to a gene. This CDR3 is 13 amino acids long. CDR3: CASSFTGAAEAFF. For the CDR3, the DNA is TGTGCCAGCAGCTTTACAGGGGCTGCTGAAGCTTTCTTT.

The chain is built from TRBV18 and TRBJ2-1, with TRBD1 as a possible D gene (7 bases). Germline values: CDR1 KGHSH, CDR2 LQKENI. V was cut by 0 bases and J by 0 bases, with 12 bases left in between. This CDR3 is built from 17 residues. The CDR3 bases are TGTGCCAGCTCACCACCGGAGGGGGCGAGCTCCTACAATGAGCAGTTCTTC. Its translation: CASSPPEGASSYNEQFF.

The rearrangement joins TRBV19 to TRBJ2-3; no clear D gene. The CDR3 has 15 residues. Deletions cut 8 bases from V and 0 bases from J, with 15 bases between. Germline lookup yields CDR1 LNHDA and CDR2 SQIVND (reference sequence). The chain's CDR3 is CASSPHGWSTDTQYF. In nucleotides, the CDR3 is TGTGCCAGTTCTCCCCACGGGTGGAGCACAGATACGCAGTATTTT.

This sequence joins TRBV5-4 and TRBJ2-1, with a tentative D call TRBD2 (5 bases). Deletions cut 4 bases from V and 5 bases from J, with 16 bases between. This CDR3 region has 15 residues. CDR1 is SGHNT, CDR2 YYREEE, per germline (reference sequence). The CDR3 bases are TGTGCCAGCAGCGATTCGCAAAGCGGAAACAATGAGCAGTTCTTC. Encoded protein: CASSDSQSGNNEQFF.

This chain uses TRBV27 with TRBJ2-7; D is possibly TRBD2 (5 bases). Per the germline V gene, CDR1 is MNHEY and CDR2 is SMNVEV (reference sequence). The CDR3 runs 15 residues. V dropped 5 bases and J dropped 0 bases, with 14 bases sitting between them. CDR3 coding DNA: TGTGCCAGCAGTCGGCGAGGAGGATTCTCCTACGAGCAGTACTTC. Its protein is CASSRRGGFSYEQYF.

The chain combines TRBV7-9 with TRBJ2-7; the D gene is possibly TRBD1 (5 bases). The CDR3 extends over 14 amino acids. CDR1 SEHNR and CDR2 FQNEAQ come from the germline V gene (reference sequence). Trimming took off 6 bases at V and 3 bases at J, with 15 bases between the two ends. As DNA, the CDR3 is TGTGCCAGCAGGGCCGGCGACAGAAACTACGAGCAGTACTTC. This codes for CASRAGDRNYEQYF.

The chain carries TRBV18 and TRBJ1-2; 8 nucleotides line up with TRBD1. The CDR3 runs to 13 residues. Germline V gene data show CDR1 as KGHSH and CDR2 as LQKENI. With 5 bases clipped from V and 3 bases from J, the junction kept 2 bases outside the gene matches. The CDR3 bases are TGTGCCAGCTCATCGGGACAGGACTATGGCTACACCTTC. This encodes CASSSGQDYGYTF. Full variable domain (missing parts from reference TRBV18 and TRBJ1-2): NAGVMQNPRHLVRRRGQEARLRCSPMKGHSHVYWYRQLPEEGLKFMVYLQKENIIDESGMPKERFSAEFPKEGPSILRIQQVVRGDSAAYFCASSSGQDYGYTFGSGTRLTVV.

DNA for the CDR3: TGTGCCAGCAGTGAATTTGCCGGGACCCAGTACTTC. Translated, it gives CASSEFAGTQYF. The rearrangement uses TRBV6-1 and TRBJ2-5; no definite D call. This CDR3 contains 12 residues. Germline values: CDR1 MNHNS, CDR2 SASEGT. The germline V and J ends were trimmed by 2 bases and 7 bases, with 8 bases remaining between them.